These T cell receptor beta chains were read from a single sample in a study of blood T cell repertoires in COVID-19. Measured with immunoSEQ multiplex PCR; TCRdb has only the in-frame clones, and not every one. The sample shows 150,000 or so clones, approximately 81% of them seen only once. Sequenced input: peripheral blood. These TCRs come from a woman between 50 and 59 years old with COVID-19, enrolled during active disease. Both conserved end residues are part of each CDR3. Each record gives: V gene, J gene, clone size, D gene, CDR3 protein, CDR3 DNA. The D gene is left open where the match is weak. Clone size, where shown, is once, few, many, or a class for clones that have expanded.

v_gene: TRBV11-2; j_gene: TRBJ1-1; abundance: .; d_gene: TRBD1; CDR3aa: CASSLIGTGSTEAFF; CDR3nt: TGTGCCAGCAGCTTAATAGGGACAGGGAGTACTGAAGCTTTCTTT
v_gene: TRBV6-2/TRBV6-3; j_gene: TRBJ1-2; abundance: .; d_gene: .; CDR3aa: CASSSRGTIYGYTF; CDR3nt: TGTGCCAGCAGTTCCAGAGGGACAATCTATGGCTACACCTTC
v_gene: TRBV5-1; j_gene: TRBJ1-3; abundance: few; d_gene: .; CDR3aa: CASSAAEQGPGNTIYF; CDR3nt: TGCGCCAGCAGCGCGGCCGAACAGGGACCTGGAAACACCATATATTTT
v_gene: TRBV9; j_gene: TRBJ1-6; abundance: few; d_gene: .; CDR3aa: CASSVAETVNSPLHF; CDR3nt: TGTGCCAGCAGCGTAGCTGAGACAGTTAATTCACCCCTCCACTTT
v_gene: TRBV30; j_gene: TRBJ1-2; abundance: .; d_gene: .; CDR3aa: CAWSRGEGYGYTF; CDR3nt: TGTGCCTGGAGTAGGGGGGAGGGCTATGGCTACACCTTC
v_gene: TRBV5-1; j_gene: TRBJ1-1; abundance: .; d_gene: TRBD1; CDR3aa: CASSTGQDMNTEAFF; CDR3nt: TGCGCCAGCAGCACGGGACAGGACATGAACACTGAAGCTTTCTTT
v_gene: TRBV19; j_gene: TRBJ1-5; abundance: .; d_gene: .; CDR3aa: CASSITANSNQPQHF; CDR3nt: TGTGCCAGTAGTATCACAGCTAATAGCAATCAGCCCCAGCATTTT
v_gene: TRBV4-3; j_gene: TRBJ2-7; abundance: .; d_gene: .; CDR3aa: CASSQDTAGELYEQYF; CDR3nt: TGCGCCAGCAGCCAAGATACTGCTGGGGAGCTCTACGAGCAGTACTTC
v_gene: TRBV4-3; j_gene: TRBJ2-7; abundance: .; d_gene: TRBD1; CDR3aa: CASSQSTGGKYEQYF; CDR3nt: TGCGCCAGCAGCCAATCGACAGGGGGCAAATACGAGCAGTACTTC
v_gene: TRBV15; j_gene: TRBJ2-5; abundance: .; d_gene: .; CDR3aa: CATSRDTGQETQYF; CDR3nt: TGTGCCACCAGCAGAGATACAGGCCAAGAGACCCAGTACTTC
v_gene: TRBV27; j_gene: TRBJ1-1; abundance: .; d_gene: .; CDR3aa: CASSSRVLNTEAFF; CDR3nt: TGTGCCAGCAGTTCCCGGGTCTTGAACACTGAAGCTTTCTTT
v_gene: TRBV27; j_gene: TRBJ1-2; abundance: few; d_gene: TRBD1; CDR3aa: CASSFDRDYLYGYTF; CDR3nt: TGTGCCAGCAGTTTCGACAGGGATTACCTTTATGGCTACACCTTC
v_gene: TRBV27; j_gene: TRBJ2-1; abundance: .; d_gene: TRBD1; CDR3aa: CASSTGTGGNNEQFF; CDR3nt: TGTGCCAGCAGCACAGGGACAGGGGGAAACAATGAGCAGTTCTTC
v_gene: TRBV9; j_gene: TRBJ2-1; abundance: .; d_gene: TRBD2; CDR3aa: CASSGVAGEYNEQFF; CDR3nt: TGTGCCAGCAGCGGGGTAGCGGGGGAGTACAATGAGCAGTTCTTC
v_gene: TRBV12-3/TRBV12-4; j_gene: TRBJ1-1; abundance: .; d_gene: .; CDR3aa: CASIINTEAFF; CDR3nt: TGTGCCAGCATCATTAACACTGAAGCTTTCTTT
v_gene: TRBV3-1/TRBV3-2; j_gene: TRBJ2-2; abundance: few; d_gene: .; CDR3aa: CASSPGNTGELFF; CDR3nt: TGTGCCAGCAGCCCGGGGAACACCGGGGAGCTGTTTTTT
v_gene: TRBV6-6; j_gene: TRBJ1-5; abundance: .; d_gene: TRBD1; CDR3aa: CASSTGTGRQPQHF; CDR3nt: TGTGCCAGCAGTACTGGGACAGGGCGACAGCCCCAGCATTTT
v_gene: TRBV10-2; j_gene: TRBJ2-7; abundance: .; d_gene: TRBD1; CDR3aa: CASTETGLAYEQYF; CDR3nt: TGCGCCAGCACCGAGACAGGGCTTGCCTACGAGCAGTACTTC
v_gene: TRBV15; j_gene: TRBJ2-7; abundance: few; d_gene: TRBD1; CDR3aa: CATSRGQGTNYEQYF; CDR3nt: TGTGCCACCAGCAGAGGACAGGGGACGAACTACGAGCAGTACTTC
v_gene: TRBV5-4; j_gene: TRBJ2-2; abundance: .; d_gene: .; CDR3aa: CASSGGRGGNTGELFF; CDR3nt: TGTGCCAGCAGCGGGGGGCGCGGGGGGAACACCGGGGAGCTGTTTTTT
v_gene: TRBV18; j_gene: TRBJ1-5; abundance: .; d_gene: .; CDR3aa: CASAIQGGGNQPQHF; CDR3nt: TGTGCCAGCGCGATCCAGGGCGGCGGCAATCAGCCCCAGCATTTT
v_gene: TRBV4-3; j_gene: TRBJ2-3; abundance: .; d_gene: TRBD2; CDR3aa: CASSPSYIRGVGTDTQYF; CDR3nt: TGCGCCAGCAGCCCCTCATATATCCGGGGGGTTGGGACAGATACGCAGTATTTT
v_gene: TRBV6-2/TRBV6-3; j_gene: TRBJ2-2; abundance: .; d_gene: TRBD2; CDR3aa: CASSYTSGGHGGELFF; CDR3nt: TGTGCCAGCAGTTACACTAGCGGGGGGCATGGCGGGGAGCTGTTTTTT
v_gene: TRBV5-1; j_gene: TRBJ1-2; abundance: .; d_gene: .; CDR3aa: CASSSAGPGAIVDGYTF; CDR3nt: TGCGCCAGCAGCTCCGCCGGCCCAGGGGCGATTGTAGATGGCTACACCTTC
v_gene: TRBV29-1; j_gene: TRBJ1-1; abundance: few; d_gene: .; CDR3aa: CSVELGGANTEAFF; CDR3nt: TGCAGCGTTGAACTTGGAGGAGCCAACACTGAAGCTTTCTTT
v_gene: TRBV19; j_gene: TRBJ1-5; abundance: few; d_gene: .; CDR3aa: CASAPTLGQPQHF; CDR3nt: TGTGCCAGTGCCCCCACTCTTGGTCAGCCCCAGCATTTT